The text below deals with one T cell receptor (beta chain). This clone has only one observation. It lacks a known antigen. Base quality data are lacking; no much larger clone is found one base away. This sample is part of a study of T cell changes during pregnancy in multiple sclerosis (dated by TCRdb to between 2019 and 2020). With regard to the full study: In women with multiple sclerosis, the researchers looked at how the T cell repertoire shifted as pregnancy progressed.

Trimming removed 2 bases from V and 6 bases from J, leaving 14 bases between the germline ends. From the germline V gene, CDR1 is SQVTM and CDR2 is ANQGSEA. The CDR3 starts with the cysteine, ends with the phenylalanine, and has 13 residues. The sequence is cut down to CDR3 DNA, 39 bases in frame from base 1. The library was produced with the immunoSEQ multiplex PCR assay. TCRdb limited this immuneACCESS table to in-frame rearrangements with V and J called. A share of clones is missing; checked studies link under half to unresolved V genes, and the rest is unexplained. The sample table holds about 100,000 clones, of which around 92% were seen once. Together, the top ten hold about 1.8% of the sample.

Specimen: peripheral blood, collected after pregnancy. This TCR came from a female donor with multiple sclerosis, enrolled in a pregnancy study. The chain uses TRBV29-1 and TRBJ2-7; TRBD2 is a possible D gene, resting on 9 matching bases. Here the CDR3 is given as CSVELAGQVEQYF. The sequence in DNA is TGCAGCGTTGAACTAGCGGGACAGGTCGAGCAGTACTTC.